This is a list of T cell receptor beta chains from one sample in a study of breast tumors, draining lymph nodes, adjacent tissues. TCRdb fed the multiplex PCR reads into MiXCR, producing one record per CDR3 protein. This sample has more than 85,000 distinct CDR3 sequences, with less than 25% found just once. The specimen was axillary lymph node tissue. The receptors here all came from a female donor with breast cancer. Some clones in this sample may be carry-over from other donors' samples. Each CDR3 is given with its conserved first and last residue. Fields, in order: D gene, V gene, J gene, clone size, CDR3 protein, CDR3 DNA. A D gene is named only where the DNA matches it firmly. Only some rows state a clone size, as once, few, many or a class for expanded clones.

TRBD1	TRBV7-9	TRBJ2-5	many	CASSSPGQTYQETQYF	TGTGCCAGCAGCTCGCCGGGACAGACCTACCAAGAGACCCAGTACTTC
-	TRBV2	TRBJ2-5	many	CASSEGELQETQYF	TGTGCCAGCAGTGAGGGGGAGTTACAAGAGACCCAGTACTTC
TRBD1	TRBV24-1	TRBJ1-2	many	CATSDSRTGEGYGYTF	TGTGCCACCAGTGATTCCCGGACAGGGGAGGGCTATGGCTACACCTTC
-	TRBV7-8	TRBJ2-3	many	CASSLARMTGRTDTQYF	TGTGCCAGCAGCTTAGCGAGAATGACAGGCCGCACAGATACGCAGTATTTT
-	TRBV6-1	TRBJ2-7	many	CASTRTVYEQYF	TGTGCCAGCACCCGGACTGTGTACGAGCAGTACTTC
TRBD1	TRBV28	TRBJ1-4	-	CASRYRDRINEKLFF	TGTGCCAGCAGATACAGGGACAGAATTAATGAAAAACTGTTTTTT
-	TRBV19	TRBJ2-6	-	CASSIAGANVLTF	TGTGCCAGTAGTATCGCTGGGGCCAACGTCCTGACTTTC
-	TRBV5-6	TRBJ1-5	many	CASRRGGGGNQPQHF	TGTGCCAGCAGACGGGGCGGGGGGGGCAATCAGCCCCAGCATTTT
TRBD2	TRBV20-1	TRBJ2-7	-	CSARDRDYHSYEQYF	TGCAGTGCTAGAGACCGGGACTATCACTCCTACGAGCAGTACTTC
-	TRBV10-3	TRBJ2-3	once	CAISEMGRGDWDTQYF	TGTGCCATCAGTGAGATGGGCAGGGGGGATTGGGATACGCAGTATTTT
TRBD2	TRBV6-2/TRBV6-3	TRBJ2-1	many	CASSSTSGPYNEQFF	TGTGCCAGCAGCTCCACTAGCGGCCCCTACAATGAGCAGTTCTTC
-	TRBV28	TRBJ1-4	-	CASRPLGSNEKLFF	TGTGCCAGCAGACCGTTGGGGAGCAATGAAAAACTGTTTTTT
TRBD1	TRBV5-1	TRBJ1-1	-	CASSKRQGNRGMDTEAFF	TGCGCCAGCAGCAAAAGACAGGGGAATCGGGGTATGGACACCGAAGCTTTCTTT
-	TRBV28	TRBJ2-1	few	CASSAGPKAYNEQFF	TGTGCCAGCAGTGCCGGGCCTAAGGCCTACAATGAGCAGTTCTTC
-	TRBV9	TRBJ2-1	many	CASSPTLVGSSYNEQFF	TGTGCCAGCAGCCCCACCTTGGTGGGTTCTTCCTACAATGAGCAGTTCTTC
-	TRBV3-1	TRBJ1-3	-	CASSQESGGFSGNTIYF	TGTGCCAGCAGCCAAGAATCGGGGGGATTCTCTGGAAACACCATATATTTT
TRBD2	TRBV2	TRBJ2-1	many	CASSGPSGGAYNEQFF	TGTGCCAGCAGTGGACCTAGCGGGGGGGCCTACAATGAGCAGTTCTTC
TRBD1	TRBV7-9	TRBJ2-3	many	CASSLSAGYQGAPPGDTQYF	TGTGCCAGCAGCCTCTCGGCCGGCTATCAGGGGGCGCCCCCCGGAGATACGCAGTATTTT
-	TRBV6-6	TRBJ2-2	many	CASRDRELFF	TGTGCCAGCAGAGACAGGGAGCTGTTTTTT
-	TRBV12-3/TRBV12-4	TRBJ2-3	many	CASSLEAAVGTDTQYF	TGTGCCAGCAGTTTAGAGGCCGCGGTGGGCACAGATACGCAGTATTTT
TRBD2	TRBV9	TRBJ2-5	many	CASSTRTSGSAETQYF	TGTGCCAGCAGCACCCGGACTAGCGGGAGTGCAGAGACCCAGTACTTC
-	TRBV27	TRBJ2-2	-	CASSLSQHTGELFF	TGTGCCAGCAGTTTATCCCAGCACACCGGGGAGCTGTTTTTT
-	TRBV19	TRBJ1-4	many	CASSVLPGTSNEKLFF	TGTGCCAGTAGTGTCCTCCCAGGAACATCGAATGAAAAACTGTTTTTT
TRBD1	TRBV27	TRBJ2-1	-	CASKSQLRQGTGEQFF	TGTGCCAGCAAATCACAACTACGACAGGGTACGGGTGAGCAGTTCTTC
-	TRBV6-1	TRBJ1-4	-	CASSQEGGNEKLFF	TGTGCCAGCAGTCAGGAAGGGGGTAATGAAAAACTGTTTTTT
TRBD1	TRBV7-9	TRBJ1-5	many	CASSPAGTGGVYSNQPQHF	TGTGCCAGCAGCCCCGCCGGGACAGGGGGGGTCTATAGCAATCAGCCCCAGCATTTT
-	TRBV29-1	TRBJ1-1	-	CSVLRGVAHEAFF	TGCAGCGTTCTACGGGGGGTAGCGCACGAAGCTTTCTTT
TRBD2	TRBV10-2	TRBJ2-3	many	CASSVYRGRVADTQYF	TGCGCCAGCAGTGTGTATCGCGGGAGGGTTGCAGATACGCAGTATTTT
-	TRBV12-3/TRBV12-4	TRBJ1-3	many	CASSLSMYGNTIYF	TGTGCCAGCAGTTTGTCGATGTATGGAAACACCATATATTTT
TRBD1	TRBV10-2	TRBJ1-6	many	CASWEQGDVWRSPLHF	TGCGCCAGTTGGGAACAGGGGGACGTCTGGCGATCACCCCTCCACTTT
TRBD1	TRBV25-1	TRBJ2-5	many	CASSDPGQGRETQYF	TGTGCCAGCAGTGACCCGGGACAGGGTAGGGAGACCCAGTACTTC
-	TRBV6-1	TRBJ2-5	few	CASSELARSEETQYF	TGTGCCAGCAGTGAATTGGCAAGGTCGGAGGAGACCCAGTACTTC
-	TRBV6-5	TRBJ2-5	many	CASSLQGLETQYF	TGTGCCAGCAGTTTACAGGGACTGGAGACCCAGTACTTC
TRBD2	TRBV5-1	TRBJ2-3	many	CASSQGLAGGTGTDTQYF	TGCGCCAGCAGCCAGGGACTAGCGGGGGGCACTGGCACAGATACGCAGTATTTT
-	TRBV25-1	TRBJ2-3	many	CASSQRGPPTDTQYF	TGTGCCAGCAGTCAACGGGGCCCCCCCACAGATACGCAGTATTTT
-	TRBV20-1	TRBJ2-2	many	CSARGGVTNTGELFF	TGCAGTGCTAGGGGCGGGGTGACTAACACCGGGGAGCTGTTTTTT
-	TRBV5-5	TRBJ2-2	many	CASSASNRELFF	TGTGCCAGCAGCGCCAGCAACCGGGAGCTGTTTTTT
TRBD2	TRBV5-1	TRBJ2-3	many	CASSPGTSGFTDTQYF	TGCGCCAGCAGCCCCGGGACTAGCGGGTTCACAGATACGCAGTATTTT
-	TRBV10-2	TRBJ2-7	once	CASSGPRSMWEQYF	TGCGCCAGCAGTGGACCGAGATCCATGTGGGAGCAGTACTTC
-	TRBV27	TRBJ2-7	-	CASSFDDTNYEQYF	TGTGCCAGCAGTTTTGATGACACGAACTACGAGCAGTACTTC
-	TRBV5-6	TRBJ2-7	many	CASSLAWSYEQYF	TGTGCCAGCAGCTTGGCCTGGTCCTACGAGCAGTACTTC
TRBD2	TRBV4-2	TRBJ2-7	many	CASSQGPSGTYEQYF	TGTGCCAGCAGCCAGGGCCCTAGCGGCACCTACGAGCAGTACTTC
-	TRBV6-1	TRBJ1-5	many	CASSEPRHSNQPQHF	TGTGCCAGCAGTGAACCACGCCATAGCAATCAGCCCCAGCATTTT
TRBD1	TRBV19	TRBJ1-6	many	CASSVGQGNSPLHF	TGTGCCAGTAGTGTCGGACAGGGTAATTCACCCCTCCACTTT
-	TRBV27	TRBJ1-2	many	CASKLQGDYGYTF	TGTGCCAGCAAGCTACAGGGAGACTATGGCTACACCTTC
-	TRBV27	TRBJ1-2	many	CASSLSLGGGGYTF	TGTGCCAGCAGTTTATCGTTGGGAGGTGGTGGCTACACCTTC
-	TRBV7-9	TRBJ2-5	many	CASSTVGGFGETQYF	TGTGCCAGCAGCACCGTTGGGGGATTCGGTGAGACCCAGTACTTC
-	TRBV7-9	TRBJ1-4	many	CASSERGGGPNEKLFF	TGTGCCAGCAGCGAACGTGGGGGGGGCCCTAATGAAAAACTGTTTTTT
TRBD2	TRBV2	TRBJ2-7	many	CASSDLAGGTEQYF	TGTGCCAGCAGCGATTTAGCGGGGGGAACCGAGCAGTACTTC
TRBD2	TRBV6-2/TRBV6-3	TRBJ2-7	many	CASSDRLSGDSYEQYF	TGTGCCAGCAGCGACCGGCTTAGCGGGGACTCCTACGAGCAGTACTTC
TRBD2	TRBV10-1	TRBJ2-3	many	CASSESISGGRGDTQYF	TGCGCCAGCAGTGAGTCGATTAGCGGGGGGCGCGGAGATACGCAGTATTTT
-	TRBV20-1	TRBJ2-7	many	CSAPRPSSEQYF	TGCAGTGCCCCACGGCCCTCGAGCGAGCAGTACTTC
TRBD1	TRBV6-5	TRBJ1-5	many	CASRRDSYSNQPQHF	TGTGCCAGCAGACGGGACAGCTATAGCAATCAGCCCCAGCATTTT
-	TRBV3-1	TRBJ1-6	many	CASSQEGSNSPLHF	TGTGCCAGCAGCCAAGAGGGAAGTAATTCACCCCTCCACTTT